This T cell receptor (beta chain) was identified during a study of shared clonotypes between healthy human individuals (dated by TCRdb to between 2020 and 2021). In terms of the full investigation: The cohort comprised two women and a few men aged 18 to 49 years. For each donor, CD4 naive and CD4 memory were each run on three plates, CD8 naive on two plates, and CD8 memory on one plate. Per donor, leukapheresis produced somewhere between about 0.94 and 8.9 billion PBMCs. To increase sequencing depth and limit assay-specific biases, different laboratories used diverse techniques to prepare libraries and sequence TCR repertoires. To estimate repertoire size and how much clonotype sharing occurs between individuals, the study deeply sequenced the blood TCR repertoires of roughly 5 healthy adults.

Donors were healthy HIV-negative adults with no recently reported acute infections or vaccinations. Every donor was a Caucasian adult living in Nashville, Tennessee, USA. CD4+ T cells were enriched through magnetic negative selection, after which naive cells were positively selected on CD45RA and the remaining negative fraction served as the memory subset. After blood collection by leukapheresis, PBMCs were isolated using Ficoll-Histopaque density gradient centrifugation and then cryopreserved in the vapor phase of liquid nitrogen. Purity and quantity of every magnetically sorted T cell population were checked by analytical flow cytometry. Genomic DNA was isolated from every sorted fraction and measured by UV absorbance on a Nanodrop 2000c. The investigation overall reported the following: Based on pairwise subsampling, the degree of clonotype sharing among donors was expected to be affected by sequencing depth. When four donors were compared, the shared fraction of clonotypes was approximately 5% for naive CD4, roughly 3.3% for naive CD8, 2.3% for memory CD4, and 0.35% to 0.4% for memory CD8. Even with the large sequencing depth, rarefaction of the sorted-subset datasets indicated that sequencing was incomplete. Because the study included only a small number of donors, the genetic and exposure-history diversity represented was limited. Sampling was restricted to blood, and TCR repertoires in tissue are likely to differ from TCR repertoires in blood. Higher generation probabilities were observed for clonotypes shared by all four sorted-subset donors than for non-shared clonotypes. Naive subsets generally had larger estimated clonotype richness than memory subsets.

On this clone: Which antigen it targets is not known. No base-level quality is on record; no much larger clone is a single base apart.

Using the deep immunoSEQ assay, TCR CDR3 regions were amplified from genomic DNA by multiplex PCR. Extracted genomic DNA from each cell subset was spread evenly across all wells of several immunoSEQ 96-well plates, with each plate serving as a replicate. For sorted subsets, each replicate PCR was loaded with roughly 0.2 ug genomic DNA, equivalent to 25,000 to 35,000 T cell genomes. Purified libraries were quantified with a Qubit 3.0 fluorometer, sized on a Bioanalyzer 2100, and re-quantified with the KAPA Library Quantification kit. Each immunoSEQ 96-well plate was sequenced on its own single-read 150-cycle Illumina NextSeq 550 flow cell. For the original study's pipeline: Because the immunoSEQ output held only junctional sequences and lacked quality scores, the filtering could not match the filtering applied to full-length reads. To assign V/J genes and CDR3, sequences were annotated against IMGT germline references using PyIR, a Python wrapper for IgBLAST v1.9. Any read was removed if the V/J assignment was weak (E-value above 1e-6), the CDR3 was missing, or the read contained stop codons, out-of-frame junctions, or ambiguous translated residues. V3J clonotypes were defined as sequences sharing an identical inferred V gene, J gene, and CDR3 amino acid sequence. The percentage overlap between two repertoires was calculated by dividing the number of shared unique clonotypes by the size of the smaller repertoire. Repertoire richness was assessed with RTK rarefaction, the Chao1 estimator, and Recon v2.1 estimates of unobserved clonotypes. Generation probabilities were computed with OLGA for all TCRbeta clonotypes obtained by the gDNA method from several donors. TCRdb holds this immuneACCESS table with in-frame rearrangements only. Some clones are missing; in checked studies, unresolved V genes explain under half, and the rest has no known cause. Clone size and V and J calls were adopted from that table, with D and trimming inferred from the DNA. The sample table holds about 960,000 clones, of which approximately 80% were seen once. Roughly 1.5% of the sample is in the top ten clones.

V and J lose 0 bases and 4 bases, and a span of 14 bases separates them. As encoded in the germline V gene (reference sequence), CDR1 is SGHNT while CDR2 is YYREEE. Including the terminal cysteine and phenylalanine, the CDR3 comprises 16 residues. The entry retains the CDR3 DNA only, 48 bases that are in frame from base 1. The source material was memory CD4+ T cells sorted from blood. The cell subset or site tag for this specimen amounts to: CD45RA-negative fraction. This receptor was taken from a young man in good health. Recombination joined TRBV5-4 with TRBJ2-1; the D assignment is uncertain and may be TRBD1 or TRBD2, with 5 bases supporting each. The nucleotide sequence is TGTGCCAGCAGCTTGGGGGGGACGGCGGTTTACAATGAGCAGTTCTTC. It specifies CASSLGGTAVYNEQFF. With the rest looked up from the reference TRBV5-4 and TRBJ2-1 genes rather than sequenced, the full variable domain is ETGVTQSPTHLIKTRGQQVTLRCSSQSGHNTVSWYQQALGQGPQFIFQYYREEENGRGNFPPRFSGLQFPNYSSELNVNALELDDSALYLCASSLGGTAVYNEQFFGPGTRLTVL.